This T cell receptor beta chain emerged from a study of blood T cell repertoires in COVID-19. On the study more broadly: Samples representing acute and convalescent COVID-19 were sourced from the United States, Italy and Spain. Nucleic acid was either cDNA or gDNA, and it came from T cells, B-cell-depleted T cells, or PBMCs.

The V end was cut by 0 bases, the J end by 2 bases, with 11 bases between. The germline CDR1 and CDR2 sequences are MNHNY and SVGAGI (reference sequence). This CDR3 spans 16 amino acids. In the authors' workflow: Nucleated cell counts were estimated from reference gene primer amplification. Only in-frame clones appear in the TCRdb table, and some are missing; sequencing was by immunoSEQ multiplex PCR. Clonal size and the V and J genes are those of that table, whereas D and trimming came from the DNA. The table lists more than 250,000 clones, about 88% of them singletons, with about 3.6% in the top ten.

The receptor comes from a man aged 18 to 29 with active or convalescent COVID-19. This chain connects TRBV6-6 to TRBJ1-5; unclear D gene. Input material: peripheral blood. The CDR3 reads CASSYSTGGGNQPQHF. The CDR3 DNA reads TGTGCCAGCAGTTACTCTACGGGAGGTGGCAATCAGCCCCAGCATTTT.